Shown below are 27 T cell receptor beta chains from a single sample sequenced in a study of blood T cell repertoires in COVID-19 (dated by TCRdb to 2018 to 2021). The library was obtained by the immunoSEQ multiplex PCR assay. In its TCRdb copy, this immuneACCESS table keeps in-frame sequences only and misses some clones. Where compared with another copy, unresolved V genes explain less than half of these, and the others have no known cause. Within this sample are 150,000 to 200,000 clones, with about 80% of them counted one time only. Roughly 28% of the sample lies in the top ten. Sequenced: peripheral blood. The receptor source for this set is a woman between 65 and 79 years old with acute or convalescent COVID-19.

This chain uses TRBV28 with TRBJ2-3; TRBD2 matches 13 bases. This CDR3 has 15 amino acids. V shed 2 bases and J 5 bases; nucleotides not matched to a gene: 1. Germline lookup yields CDR1 MDHEN and CDR2 SYDVKM. The CDR3 spells CASSLGTSGKDTQYF. CDR3 nucleotide sequence: TGTGCCAGCAGTTTAGGGACTAGCGGGAAAGATACGCAGTATTTT. Combining the CDR3 with reference TRBV28 and TRBJ2-3 gives the whole variable domain DVKVTQSSRYLVKRTGEKVFLECVQDMDHENMFWYRQDPGLGLRLIYFSYDVKMKEKGDIPEGYSVSREKKERFSLILESASTNQTSMYLCASSLGTSGKDTQYFGPGTRLTVL.

The genes are TRBV5-1 and TRBJ2-5; TRBD1 aligns across 8 bases. The germline gives CDR1 SGHRS, CDR2 YFSETQ. The J segment lost 5 bases and the V segment lost 2 bases, leaving 5 bases of the junction unmatched. This CDR3 comprises 14 residues. This CDR3 is CASSFTGGGETQYF. The CDR3 DNA sequence: TGCGCCAGCAGCTTTACAGGGGGTGGGGAGACCCAGTACTTC.

This chain joins TRBV3-1 (or the pseudogene TRBV3-2) and TRBJ2-1; 7 bases line up with TRBD2. V gave up 0 bases and J gave up 3 bases; unmatched junction bases: 11. CDR1 and CDR2 from the germline V gene are LGHDT and YNNKEL (reference sequence). The CDR3 totals 18 residues. In nucleotides, the CDR3 is TGTGCCAGCAGCCAAGATATTCGTCCAGGACTAGACTACAATGAGCAGTTCTTC. Translating gives CASSQDIRPGLDYNEQFF.

This clone was picked up one time. This sequence joins TRBV3-1 (or the pseudogene TRBV3-2) and TRBJ1-1; D call uncertain. This CDR3 region has 11 residues. Trimming took 5 bases from V and 4 from J, leaving 5 bases between them. Germline CDR1 is LGHDT and CDR2 is YNNKEL (reference sequence). The CDR3, as DNA: TGTGCCAGCAGCTCAATCACTGAAGCTTTCTTT. This translates into CASSSITEAFF.

This rearrangement joins TRBV3-1 (or the pseudogene TRBV3-2) to TRBJ2-5; 8 nucleotides agree with TRBD1. Per germline, CDR1 LGHDT and CDR2 YNNKEL (reference sequence). The CDR3 covers 15 residues. Germline trimming cut 3 bases from V and 5 bases from J; bases unmatched to any gene: 8. For the CDR3, the DNA is TGTGCCAGCAGCCACTTCAAGGACAGGGATGAGACCCAGTACTTC. This codes for CASSHFKDRDETQYF.

The chain recombines TRBV3-1 (or the pseudogene TRBV3-2) with TRBJ2-2, with D perhaps matching TRBD1 (5 bases). The germline gives CDR1 LGHDT, CDR2 YNNKEL (reference sequence). The CDR3 is 16 residues long. V shed 3 bases and J shed 0 bases, with 11 bases lying between them. CDR3 sequence reads: CASSQQGFSNTGELFF. The CDR3 DNA is TGTGCCAGCAGCCAGCAGGGCTTCTCGAACACCGGGGAGCTGTTTTTT.

This rearrangement joins TRBV19 to TRBJ1-5; D not certain. Germline V gene sequence: CDR1 LNHDA, CDR2 SQIVND (reference sequence). V was pared by 3 bases and J by 6 bases, with 18 bases between. CDR3 length equals 16 residues. The CDR3: CASSIDGLGRSQPQHF. The CDR3 DNA sequence: TGTGCCAGTAGTATTGATGGGTTGGGCAGAAGTCAGCCCCAGCATTTT.

This clone was counted between two and nine times. V is TRBV2 and J is TRBJ1-5; TRBD1 is a possible D gene (5 bases). Deletions cut 6 bases from V and 0 bases from J, with 18 bases between. The CDR3 loop spans 17 amino acids. Germline V gives CDR1 SNHLY, CDR2 FYNNEI. The CDR3 bases are TGTGCCAGCAGGTCAGGGCGGGGGATATATAGCAATCAGCCCCAGCATTTT. This codes for CASRSGRGIYSNQPQHF.

The chain links TRBV6-2 or TRBV6-3 to TRBJ2-7, with TRBD2 matching 7 bases. CDR1 and CDR2 (germline): MNHEY, SVGEGT. There are 14 residues in the CDR3. V was pared by 4 bases and J by 4 bases, with 7 bases of the junction left unmatched. The CDR3 spells CASSLGLHNYEQYF. CDR3 DNA sequence: TGTGCCAGCAGTTTGGGACTACACAATTACGAGCAGTACTTC.

V usage is TRBV5-3 and J usage is TRBJ1-2; TRBD1 might be the D (5 bases). TRBV5-3 is labeled an ORF, and its function is uncertain. The CDR3 has 18 amino acids. V shed 6 bases and J shed 5 bases, with 29 bases lying between them. In DNA, the CDR3 is TGTGCCAGAAATTACCCTCCTCTCGGAGAAGGGGATGGGTATGGCTACACCTTC. The encoded protein is CARNYPPLGEGDGYGYTF.

In its sample, this clone was seen once. V is TRBV24-1 and J is TRBJ2-1; D not resolved. The CDR3 consists of 14 residues. V was trimmed by 3 bases and J by 5 bases, leaving 10 bases between them. Germline V gene data show CDR1 as KGHDR and CDR2 as SFDVKD. DNA for the CDR3: TGTGCCACCAGTGATGCGGCCCCGGACAATGAGCAGTTCTTC. Residues: CATSDAAPDNEQFF.

This chain uses TRBV20-1 with TRBJ1-2; D uncertain. Germline assignment: CDR1 DFQATT and CDR2 SNEGSKA (reference sequence). Trimming took off 0 bases at V and 11 bases at J, with 10 bases between the two ends. There are 11 residues in the CDR3. The CDR3 coding sequence is TGCAGTGCTAGAGATCCACCGGGGTACACCTTC. It translates to CSARDPPGYTF.

J is TRBJ2-5 and V is TRBV18; 7 bases fit TRBD2. CDR1 and CDR2 (germline): KGHSH, LQKENI. V was clipped by 0 bases and J by 3 bases; unmatched bases: 1. The CDR3 covers 14 residues. The chain's CDR3 is CASSPPGTKETQYF. Here the CDR3 DNA reads TGTGCCAGCTCACCACCGGGGACTAAAGAGACCCAGTACTTC.

The V gene is TRBV29-1, the J gene TRBJ2-2; 11 nucleotides line up with TRBD2. Germline loops: CDR1 SQVTM, CDR2 ANQGSEA. The CDR3 length is 13 residues. Losses at the gene ends were 8 bases for V and 3 bases for J; bases not matched to a gene: 2. CDR3 region: CSSGLADTGELFF. Here the CDR3 DNA reads TGCAGCTCGGGACTAGCGGACACCGGGGAGCTGTTTTTT.

The rearrangement links TRBV14 to TRBJ2-2, with a possible D match to TRBD1 (5 bases). The germline gives CDR1 SGHDN, CDR2 FVKESK. The CDR3 contains 18 residues. V shed 3 bases and J shed 3 bases, with 20 bases lying between them. CDR3: CASSHQPGDYRHTGELFF. The CDR3, as DNA: TGTGCCAGCAGCCACCAGCCTGGGGATTACAGGCACACCGGGGAGCTGTTTTTT. The full variable domain, in which reference TRBV14 and TRBJ2-2 provide the parts outside the CDR3, is EAGVTQFPSHSVIEKGQTVTLRCDPISGHDNLYWYRRVMGKEIKFLLHFVKESKQDESGMPNNRFLAERTGGTYSTLKVQPAELEDSGVYFCASSHQPGDYRHTGELFFGEGSRLTVL.

The genes are TRBV10-3 and TRBJ1-2; 7 bases align to TRBD1. The CDR3 is 13 amino acids. CDR1 is ENHRY, CDR2 SYGVKD, per germline. V gave up 3 bases and J gave up 6 bases; unmatched junction bases: 4. DNA of the CDR3: TGTGCCATCAGTGATTACGGACAGGATGGCTACACCTTC. Translated: CAISDYGQDGYTF.

The V gene is TRBV5-6, the J gene TRBJ1-6; 11 bases map to TRBD1. CDR1 and CDR2 from the germline V gene are SGHDT and YYEEEE. V lost 0 bases to trimming and J lost 10 bases; unmatched junction nucleotides: 0. CDR3 size: 14 residues. The CDR3 DNA reads as TGTGCCAGCAGCTTGGGGACAGGGGGCTCACCCCTCCACTTT. It translates to CASSLGTGGSPLHF.

This clone occurred a few times. The chain joins TRBV10-1 to TRBJ2-7; D call uncertain. V dropped 0 bases and J dropped 7 bases, with 19 bases sitting between them. The CDR3 has 16 amino acids. From germline, CDR1 is WNHNN and CDR2 SYGVQD (reference sequence). CDR3 nucleotide sequence: TGCGCCAGCAGTGAGTCGAGTCGACTCCTTCTGAATGAGCAGTACTTC. Translating it yields CASSESSRLLLNEQYF.

The V gene is TRBV12-3 or TRBV12-4, the J gene TRBJ1-4; D gene uncertain. Trimming pared 3 bases from V and 8 bases from J, leaving 10 bases between. The CDR3 spans 13 residues. Here the CDR3 reads CASSLGYGEKLFF. The CDR3 DNA reads as TGTGCCAGCAGTTTGGGTTACGGGGAAAAACTGTTTTTT.

The chain links TRBV7-9 to TRBJ1-1; D is possibly TRBD1 (5 bases). Trimming took off 1 base at V and 1 base at J, with 10 bases between the two ends. This CDR3 region has 15 residues. CDR1 is SEHNR, CDR2 FQNEAQ, per germline (reference sequence). CDR3 residues: CASSLGVTENTEAFF. DNA of the CDR3: TGTGCCAGCAGCTTAGGAGTGACAGAGAACACTGAAGCTTTCTTT.

This clone was seen once. The CDR3 spells CASSREGEIYEQYF. The CDR3 region has the DNA TGCGCCAGCTCCCGTGAAGGAGAGATCTACGAGCAGTACTTC. This chain joins TRBV5-1 and TRBJ2-7; unclear D gene. V was shortened by 7 bases and J by 3 bases, with 17 bases between the two germline ends. CDR3 length equals 14 residues. Germline CDR1 is SGHRS and CDR2 is YFSETQ. The whole variable domain, remainder taken from reference TRBV5-1 and TRBJ2-7, is KAGVTQTPRYLIKTRGQQVTLSCSPISGHRSVSWYQQTPGQGLQFLFEYFSETQRNKGNFPGRFSGRQFSNSRSEMNVSTLELGDSALYLCASSREGEIYEQYFGPGTRLTVT.

The chain is built from TRBV5-1 and TRBJ1-2; the D gene is possibly TRBD1 (6 bases). Germline values: CDR1 SGHRS, CDR2 YFSETQ. The CDR3 is made up of 15 amino acids. V was shortened by 0 bases and J by 4 bases, with 13 bases between the two germline ends. The CDR3 bases are TGCGCCAGCAGCTTGGATACAGGGCGCGCCTATGGCTACACCTTC. The encoded protein is CASSLDTGRAYGYTF.

V gene TRBV7-9 combines with J gene TRBJ1-1; tentative D call: TRBD1 (6 bases). The germline V gene encodes CDR1 SEHNR and CDR2 FQNEAQ (reference sequence). V lost 2 bases and J lost 1, with 14 bases in between. The CDR3 runs 16 residues. CDR3 sequence (DNA): TGTGCCAGCAGCTTATTAAGGGCAGGGGCGAACACTGAAGCTTTCTTT. Its translation is CASSLLRAGANTEAFF. The full variable domain, its missing parts supplied by reference TRBV7-9 and TRBJ1-1, is DTGVSQNPRHKITKRGQNVTFRCDPISEHNRLYWYRQTLGQGPEFLTYFQNEAQLEKSRLLSDRFSAERPKGSFSTLEIQRTEQGDSAMYLCASSLLRAGANTEAFFGQGTRLTVV.

The CDR3 nucleotides read TGTGCCAGCAGTTTAACTAGCGGGGCCCCTGAGCAGTTCTTC. It specifies CASSLTSGAPEQFF. The chain has TRBV27 and TRBJ2-1; TRBD2 agrees at 10 bases. Germline loops: CDR1 MNHEY, CDR2 SMNVEV (reference sequence). This CDR3 comprises 14 residues. Trimming took 2 bases from V and 9 from J; bases not matched to a gene: 4.

The rearrangement links TRBV7-3 to TRBJ2-7, with D tentatively TRBD2 (6 bases). Trimming left V 5 bases short and J 0 bases short, with 14 bases between. Per germline, CDR1 SGHTA and CDR2 FQGTGA. The CDR3 contains 15 residues. In DNA form, the CDR3 reads TGTGCCAGCAGCAAAAATGGGGGGAGCTCCTACGAGCAGTACTTC. Encoded protein: CASSKNGGSSYEQYF.

The J gene is TRBJ1-1, the V gene TRBV3-1 (or the pseudogene TRBV3-2); tentatively, D is TRBD1 (5 bases). CDR1 and CDR2 from the germline V gene are LGHDT and YNNKEL (reference sequence). The CDR3 runs 14 residues. V was shortened by 1 base and J by 5 bases, with 11 bases between the two germline ends. In DNA, the CDR3 is TGTGCCAGCAGCCAAGTAGGTGGGGCAACTGAAGCTTTCTTT. Translated: CASSQVGGATEAFF.

The chain has TRBV5-1 and TRBJ1-5; a weak D match, TRBD1 (5 bases). The CDR3 runs 14 residues. Germline lookup yields CDR1 SGHRS and CDR2 YFSETQ. The V end lost 0 bases, the J end lost 7 bases, and 11 bases lay between the germline ends. CDR3 DNA: TGCGCCAGCAGCTTGGACGGGACTTGGCAGCCCCAGCATTTT. This sequence encodes CASSLDGTWQPQHF.